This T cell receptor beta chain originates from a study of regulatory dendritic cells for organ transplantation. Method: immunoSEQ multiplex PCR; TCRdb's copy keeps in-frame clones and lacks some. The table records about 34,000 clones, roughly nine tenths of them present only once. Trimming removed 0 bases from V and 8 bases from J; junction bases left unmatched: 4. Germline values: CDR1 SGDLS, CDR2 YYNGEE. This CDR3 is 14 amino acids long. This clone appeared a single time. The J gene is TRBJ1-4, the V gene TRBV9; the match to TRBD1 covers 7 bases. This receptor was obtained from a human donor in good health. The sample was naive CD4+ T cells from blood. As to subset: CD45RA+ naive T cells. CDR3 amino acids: CASSVDHRGEKLFF. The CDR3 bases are TGTGCCAGCAGCGTAGACCACAGGGGCGAAAAACTGTTTTTT.